Each of the 16 T cell receptor beta chains below was sequenced from the same sample in a study of T cells in Graves' hyperthyroidism and ophthalmopathy. The TCR beta CDR3 regions underwent amplification using RNA transcripts as the source. HTBI primers drove first-round RT-PCR of the TCR CDR3. TCRdb reprocessed the multiplex PCR reads via MiXCR and lists one record per CDR3 protein. The data hold 500,000 to 600,000 distinct CDR3 sequences, with more than 45% observed a single time. Sequencing was performed on peripheral blood or thyroid tissue (not recorded which). The receptors were gathered from a woman aged 18-35 years with Graves' hyperthyroidism.

In this sample, this clonotype turned up many times. The chain carries TRBV29-1 and TRBJ1-2; tentatively, D is TRBD1 (6 bases). From germline, CDR1 is SQVTM and CDR2 ANQGSEA. The CDR3 consists of 13 residues. V was cut by 0 bases and J by 7 bases, with 12 bases left in between. CDR3 residues: CSVEEGGQGGYTF. The CDR3 bases are TGCAGCGTTGAAGAGGGGGGGCAAGGTGGCTACACCTTC.

There are many counts of this clonotype. This chain joins TRBV2 and TRBJ2-7, with no clear D. CDR3 length: 13 residues. Germline CDR1 SNHLY, CDR2 FYNNEI. V lost 8 bases, J lost 4 bases, and 15 bases lay in between. CDR3 loop: CASSEGSPYEQYF. CDR3 coding DNA: TGTGCCAGCTCCGAAGGGTCGCCTTACGAGCAGTACTTC.

This clonotype was observed at least ten times. V gene TRBV12-5 combines with J gene TRBJ2-5; D perhaps matches TRBD2 (6 bases). Trimming left V 8 bases short and J 0 bases short, with 10 bases between. The CDR3 length is 13 residues. Germline V CDR1 and CDR2: LGHNT, FRNRAP. Here the CDR3 reads CASTLANQETQYF. The DNA of the CDR3 is TGTGCTAGTACCCTAGCGAACCAAGAGACCCAGTACTTC.

Many counts were recorded for this clonotype. J is TRBJ2-5 and V is TRBV5-1; 7 bases line up with TRBD1. The junction had 5 bases not matched to a gene; V was cut back by 1 base and J by 5 bases. CDR3 length: 14 amino acids. The V gene's germline CDR1 is SGHRS and CDR2 YFSETQ. CDR3 nucleotides: TGCGCCAGCAGCTTGACAGGGGCAAGGGAGACCCAGTACTTC. It is translated as CASSLTGARETQYF.

This clonotype has more than one count but fewer than ten. The chain combines TRBV6-4 with TRBJ2-7; D uncertain. This CDR3 contains 12 residues. Germline CDR1 and CDR2: MRHNA and SNTAGT. V shed 3 bases and J shed 7 bases, with 10 bases lying between them. The CDR3 DNA reads TGTGCCAGCAGTGAAAGCACCGGGGAGCAGTACTTC. Residues: CASSESTGEQYF.

The V gene is TRBV29-1, the J gene TRBJ2-7; 10 nucleotides agree with TRBD2. This CDR3 spans 15 amino acids. With 8 bases clipped from V and 4 bases from J, the junction kept 14 bases outside the gene matches. Germline V gene lookup returns CDR1 SQVTM and CDR2 ANQGSEA. The CDR3 protein is CSSRTPGLASYEQYF. CDR3 nucleotide sequence: TGCAGCAGTCGAACTCCGGGACTAGCGTCGTACGAGCAGTACTTC.

This sequence joins TRBV20-1 and TRBJ1-5; D perhaps matches TRBD1 (6 bases). The germline CDR1 and CDR2 sequences are DFQATT and SNEGSKA (reference sequence). CDR3 size: 13 residues. Trimming removed 8 bases at V and 2 bases at J, with 13 bases between. The CDR3 nucleotides are TGCAGTCATGGGGGCAGCGGCAATCAGCCCCAGCATTTT. Translation: CSHGGSGNQPQHF.

This chain links TRBV7-6 with TRBJ2-3; TRBD2 is a possible D gene (6 bases). Germline CDR1 is SGHVS and CDR2 is FNYEAQ. The CDR3 covers 14 residues. The V gene lost 7 bases and the J gene lost 0 bases, with 11 bases spanning the gap. CDR3 region: CASTPRGSTDTQYF. Written as DNA, the CDR3 is TGTGCCAGCACCCCACGGGGGAGCACAGATACGCAGTATTTT. The complete variable domain, with remaining parts taken from reference TRBV7-6 and TRBJ2-3, reads GAGVSQSPRYKVTKRGQDVALRCDPISGHVSLYWYRQALGQGPEFLTYFNYEAQQDKSGLPNDRFSAERPEGSISTLTIQRTEQRDSAMYRCASTPRGSTDTQYFGPGTRLTVL.

This clonotype has more than one count but fewer than ten. The chain joins TRBV7-9 to TRBJ1-6; D is uncertain. V was clipped by 2 bases and J by 14 bases, with 10 bases between them. Germline V lookup: CDR1 SEHNR, CDR2 FQNEAQ (reference sequence). The CDR3 has 12 amino acids. CDR3 nucleotide sequence: TGTGCCAGCAGCTTATACCTAAGAACCCTCCACTTT. This codes for CASSLYLRTLHF.

This clonotype was seen many times. This chain links TRBV6-6 with TRBJ2-5; maybe TRBD2 (6 bases). Germline CDR1 MNHNY, CDR2 SVGAGI (reference sequence). V lost 4 bases to trimming and J lost 2 bases, with 17 bases between them. CDR3 size: 16 residues. CDR3 DNA sequence: TGTGCCAGCAGTTGGGGCTGGACTATCCCACAAGAGACCCAGTACTTC. This gives the protein CASSWGWTIPQETQYF.

This clonotype was observed many times. The J gene is TRBJ2-5, the V gene TRBV20-1; 8 nucleotides agree with TRBD2. Germline V gene sequence: CDR1 DFQATT, CDR2 SNEGSKA (reference sequence). CDR3 length equals 14 residues. Trimming took 7 bases from V and 0 from J; bases not matched to a gene: 7. The CDR3 loop is CSELAGTYQETQYF. DNA for the CDR3: TGCAGTGAGTTAGCGGGAACCTACCAAGAGACCCAGTACTTC.

At least ten counts were recorded for this clonotype. The chain joins TRBV2 to TRBJ2-7; no firm D call. Germline CDR1 and CDR2: SNHLY and FYNNEI. This CDR3 has 13 amino acids. Trimming cost V 10 bases and J 6 bases, with 19 bases left between them. The CDR3: CATAGGWIPEQYF. CDR3 DNA: TGTGCCACCGCTGGTGGATGGATCCCCGAGCAGTACTTC.

The V and J genes are TRBV20-1 and TRBJ2-7, with TRBD2 as a possible D gene (6 bases). Germline-derived CDR1 and CDR2 are DFQATT and SNEGSKA (reference sequence). V lost 6 bases to trimming and J lost 6 bases, with 24 bases between them. This CDR3 comprises 15 residues. The CDR3 here is CSASVEAGGVPEQYF. CDR3 nucleotides: TGCAGTGCCAGCGTAGAGGCGGGCGGGGTCCCCGAGCAGTACTTC.

This clonotype was detected a few times. The rearrangement joins TRBV28 to TRBJ1-4; no clear D gene. The CDR3 has 15 amino acids. Trimming stripped 4 bases from V and 3 bases from J, with 12 bases between. Germline CDR1 MDHEN, CDR2 SYDVKM. Written as DNA, the CDR3 is TGTGCCAGCAGTTCCCTGACCCCATCTAATGAAAAACTGTTTTTT. Residues: CASSSLTPSNEKLFF.

In its sample, this clonotype was seen many times. The chain employs TRBV6-2 or TRBV6-3 and TRBJ1-1; no reliable D call. The ends were cut back, 6 bases at V and 5 bases at J, with 16 bases in the middle. In germline, CDR1 is MNHEY, CDR2 SVGEGT. The CDR3 is 14 residues long. The CDR3 protein is CASRPPSGVTEAFF. The DNA of the CDR3 is TGTGCCAGCAGGCCTCCGTCCGGAGTAACTGAAGCTTTCTTT.

This clonotype has a count of ten or more. The chain links TRBV19 to TRBJ2-2, with D perhaps matching TRBD2 (6 bases). In germline, CDR1 is LNHDA, CDR2 SQIVND (reference sequence). Between the trimmed V and J ends, which lost 4 bases and 5 bases, there was a span of 14 bases. The CDR3 loop spans 15 amino acids. Here the CDR3 reads CASSTSSLATGELFF. The CDR3 DNA follows: TGTGCCAGTAGTACCTCCTCTCTAGCGACCGGGGAGCTGTTTTTT.